The subject of this entry is one TCR beta chain. The data are from a study of cytomegalovirus exposure and HLA in healthy donors. The PCR used 60 Vbeta and 13 Jbeta primers. The repertoire was sequenced with immunoSEQ multiplex PCR; TCRdb's copy has only in-frame clones and lacks some. The data hold 120,000 or so clones, with 80% to 90% observed a single time. The trim removed 8 bases at V and 5 bases at J, leaving 11 bases unmatched. The germline V gene encodes CDR1 SGHNT and CDR2 YENEEA. There are 14 residues in the CDR3. The source material was PBMCs. This chain joins TRBV11-3 and TRBJ2-5, with 7 bases that match TRBD1. The receptor was isolated from a woman aged 40-49 years in good health and CMV-seropositive. The CDR3 nucleotides are TGTGCCAGCTCCGAAGGGCAGGGGGATGAGACCCAGTACTTC. Translating it yields CASSEGQGDETQYF.